A selection of T cell receptor beta chains follows, all from one sample in a study of preoperative IRX-2 immunotherapy in early breast cancer. The data were produced by immunoSEQ multiplex PCR, yet TCRdb's version contains in-frame clones alone and is incomplete. The top ten clones hold approximately 2% of a sample with approximately 96,000 clones, 80% to 90% of them seen once. Material: tumor tissue, obtained after IRX-2 immunotherapy. Every receptor here comes from a human donor with breast cancer. Both conserved end residues are part of each CDR3. D genes are given only for firm matches. The size entry is marked missing in some rows and otherwise reads once, few, many or a size class.

d_call j_call cdr3_length v_call clone_size cdr3_nt cdr3_aa
NA TRBJ1-2 13 TRBV28 NA TGTGCCAGCAGCCGGTTGGACACATGGGGCTACACCTTC CASSRLDTWGYTF
NA TRBJ1-3 14 TRBV19 NA TGTGCCAGTAATGAGGACAGCTATGGAAACACCATATATTTT CASNEDSYGNTIYF
TRBD1 TRBJ1-1 15 TRBV28 NA TGTGCCAGCAGTTCCCCGGGACAGCAGAACACTGAAGCTTTCTTT CASSSPGQQNTEAFF
NA TRBJ1-2 13 TRBV4-3 NA TGCGCCAGCAGCCGAGACGTGGGCTATGGCTACACCTTC CASSRDVGYGYTF
TRBD1 TRBJ2-2 16 TRBV18 NA TGTGCCAGCTCAGAACCAGGGGGCCCGAACACCGGGGAGCTGTTTTTT CASSEPGGPNTGELFF
NA TRBJ1-4 13 TRBV7-8 NA TGTGCCAGCAGCCCCACGAAGGCTGAAAAACTGTTTTTT CASSPTKAEKLFF
NA TRBJ2-1 14 TRBV29-1 NA TGCAGCGTTGAGAGAGAGAGCTCCTACAATGAGCAGTTCTTC CSVERESSYNEQFF
NA TRBJ1-5 14 TRBV15 few TGTGCCACCAGCAGAGAAGGGGTACATCAGCCCCAGCATTTT CATSREGVHQPQHF
NA TRBJ2-7 15 TRBV19 NA TGTGCCAGTAGTATACGTGGGGACACACCCTACGAGCAGTACTTC CASSIRGDTPYEQYF
NA TRBJ1-3 15 TRBV5-1 NA TGCGCCAGCAGTAGGGGGGCGCTAAGCGGAAACACCATATATTTT CASSRGALSGNTIYF
NA TRBJ2-7 14 TRBV29-1 NA TGCAGCGTTAGGACCGTCAGGAGTACCTACGAGCAGTACTTC CSVRTVRSTYEQYF
TRBD2 TRBJ2-3 15 TRBV15 NA TGTGCCACCAGCAGTAGCGGGTTCGAAGCAGATACGCAGTATTTT CATSSSGFEADTQYF
NA TRBJ1-5 14 TRBV30 NA TGTGCCTGGAGTACCCCGGGGGCCTACCAGCCCCAGCATTTT CAWSTPGAYQPQHF
NA TRBJ1-6 13 TRBV6-8 NA TGTGCCAGCAGTTACGAAGGGAATTCACCCCTCCACTTT CASSYEGNSPLHF
NA TRBJ1-1 12 TRBV30 NA TGTGCCTGGAGCCAAGTTGGCACTGAAGCTTTCTTT CAWSQVGTEAFF
TRBD1 TRBJ2-7 12 TRBV30 NA TGTGCCTGGAACAGGGGGGCCGACGAGCAGTACTTC CAWNRGADEQYF
TRBD2 TRBJ2-7 15 TRBV10-3 once TGTGCCATCAGTGAGTCGACTAGCGGGGCGAGCGAGCAGTACTTC CAISESTSGASEQYF
NA TRBJ2-3 16 TRBV6-8 NA TGTGCCAGCAGTTACTTCGGGGGCTCCAGCACAGATACGCAGTATTTT CASSYFGGSSTDTQYF